This T cell receptor beta chain is from a study of T cell responses to AZD1222 COVID-19 vaccine (dated by TCRdb to about 2021). Regarding the research as a whole: A total of 230 or so trial participants underwent TCR sequencing, of whom some 210 received two doses of AZD1222 and 26 received two doses of the MenACWY control vaccine. Enrollment into the trials was organized by age into subgroups of 18-55, 56-69 and 70-plus years, and those subgroups contained roughly 150, 30 and 60 TCR-sequenced participants, respectively.

The CDR3 regions of human TCRbeta chains were analyzed by immunosequencing. Processing in the source paper ran as follows. TCRs in the repertoires were matched against a reference library of SARS-CoV-2-specific TCRs that had been generated with the MIRA antigen-specificity platform. Breadth meant the fraction of unique TCRs that were SARS-CoV-2-associated, whereas depth meant the fraction of total T cells that were SARS-CoV-2-associated. Using the MIRA data, each spike-specific TCR was assigned both to the spike region to which the TCR was reactive and to a CD4 or CD8 class. Log10-transformed breadth and depth values were compared by one-way ANOVA with Sidak's multiple comparisons tests. TCRdb stores this immuneACCESS table with in-frame sequences only. Part of the clones is absent; in the studies checked, under half of the shortfall reflects unresolved V genes, and no reason is known for the rest. From that table come the V and J calls and clone size; the DNA was used to work out D and trimming. This sample gives around 100,000 clones in total; about nine tenths of them show up just once. The ten largest clones take up over 3% of the sample.

Broader findings and caveats from the paper: The vaccine-associated CD4 TCRs covered the entire spike protein, and the dominant responses fell in regions 160-218 and 743-854. The 56-69-year group was small, and its depth increase did not reach significance, likely because of low power. No day 14 peak-response samples were available, so repertoires were characterized only after the peak T cell response. A significant rise in spike-specific TCR breadth and depth was observed after two AZD1222 doses relative to day 0 and relative to MenACWY recipients. Participants were mostly white British, with more females than males. The authors suggested clonal diversity may have been underestimated. Conclusions about previously exposed vaccinees are limited because only 5 or 6 AZD1222 recipients were SARS-CoV-2 seropositive at baseline. Reportedly, close to half of the unique spike-specific TCRs recognized epitopes lying outside the regions that are mutated in the B.1.351 and B.1.1.7 variants.

The CDR3 runs 15 residues from the cysteine to the phenylalanine. Just CDR3 DNA is preserved here, 45 bases in frame from base 1. Trimming removed 0 bases from V and 0 bases from J, leaving 7 bases between the germline ends. The germline V gene supplies CDR1 SGHRS and CDR2 YFSETQ. Remarks on this clone: Its antigen target is currently unknown. Base qualities were left out, and no much larger clone turns up one base away.

The time point label of this sample denotes: about 28 days (+/-7) after the second vaccine dose. What this sample's treatment or condition label stands for: meningococcal conjugate vaccine given as trial control. The vaccinee samples were drawn from two UK trials, COV001 and COV002, one of which was a single-blind randomized controlled phase 2/3 trial testing AZD1222 (ChAdOx1 nCoV-19) in healthy adults. For TCRbeta chain sequencing, PBMC samples were collected from trial participants at day 0 and at day 28 after the second dose. The sample in question was peripheral blood, obtained 28 days after the second dose of the MenACWY control vaccine. The TCR sequence derives from an adult who received the MenACWY meningococcal vaccine as a control. The chain is encoded by TRBV5-1 joined to TRBJ1-5; D gene: possibly TRBD1, on 5 matching bases. The DNA sequence reads TGCGCCAGCAGCTTGGGGACATCTAGCAATCAGCCCCAGCATTTT. It translates as CASSLGTSSNQPQHF.